This TCR beta chain originates from a study of blood T cell repertoires in COVID-19. This CDR3 is 16 amino acids long. Trimming cost V 0 bases and J 8 bases; bases outside gene matches: 10. From germline, CDR1 is LGHNA and CDR2 YNFKEQ. TCRdb keeps only in-frame clones here, not all; method: immunoSEQ multiplex PCR. Of fewer than 55,000 clones listed, around 68% were seen once; the top ten hold about 8.1%. The TCR comes from a woman aged 70-85 years with acute or convalescent COVID-19. The chain recombines TRBV4-2 with TRBJ2-1; 7 bases are a match to TRBD2. Sequenced sample: peripheral blood. CDR3 sequence: CASSQDFTAGSDEQFF. For the CDR3, the DNA is TGTGCCAGCAGCCAAGACTTCACAGCGGGAAGCGATGAGCAGTTCTTC.